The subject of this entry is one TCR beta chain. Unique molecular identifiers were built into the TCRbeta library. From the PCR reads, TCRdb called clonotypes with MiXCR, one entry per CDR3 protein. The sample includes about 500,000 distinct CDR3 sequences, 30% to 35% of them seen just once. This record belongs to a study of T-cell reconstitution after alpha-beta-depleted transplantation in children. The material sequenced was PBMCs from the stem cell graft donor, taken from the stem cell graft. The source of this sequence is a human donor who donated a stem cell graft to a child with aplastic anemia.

CDR3 sequence: CASSEWGSGRDDTQYF. Written as DNA, the CDR3 is TGTGCCAGCAGTGAATGGGGTAGCGGGAGGGACGATACGCAGTATTTT. This sequence joins TRBV25-1 and TRBJ2-3; TRBD2 matches 11 bases. The CDR3 is made up of 16 amino acids. CDR1 is MGHDK and CDR2 is SYGVNS in the germline V gene. J was trimmed by 6 bases and V by 1 base; bases with no gene match: 6. Combining the CDR3 with reference TRBV25-1 and TRBJ2-3 gives the whole variable domain EADIYQTPRYLVIGTGKKITLECSQTMGHDKMYWYQQDPGMELHLIHYSYGVNSTEKGDLSSESTVSRIRTEHFPLTLESARPSHTSQYLCASSEWGSGRDDTQYFGPGTRLTVL.